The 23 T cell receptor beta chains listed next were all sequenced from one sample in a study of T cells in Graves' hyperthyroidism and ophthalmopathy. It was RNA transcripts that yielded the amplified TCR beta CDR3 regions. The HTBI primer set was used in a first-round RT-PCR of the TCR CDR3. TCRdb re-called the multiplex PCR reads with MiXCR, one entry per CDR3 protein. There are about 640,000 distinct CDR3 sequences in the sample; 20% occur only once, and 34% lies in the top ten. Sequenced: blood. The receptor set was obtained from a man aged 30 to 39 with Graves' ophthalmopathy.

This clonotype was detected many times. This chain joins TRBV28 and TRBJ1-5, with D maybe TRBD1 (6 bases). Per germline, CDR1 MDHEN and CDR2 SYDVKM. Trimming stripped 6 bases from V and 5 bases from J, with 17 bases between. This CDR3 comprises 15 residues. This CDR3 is CASSGQSEVDQPQHF. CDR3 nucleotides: TGTGCCAGCAGCGGACAGTCGGAAGTGGATCAGCCCCAGCATTTT.

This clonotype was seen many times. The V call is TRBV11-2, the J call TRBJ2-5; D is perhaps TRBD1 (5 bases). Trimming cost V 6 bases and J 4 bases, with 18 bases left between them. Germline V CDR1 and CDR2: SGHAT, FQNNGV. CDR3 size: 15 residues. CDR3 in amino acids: CASSPGMGDRETQYF. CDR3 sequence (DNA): TGTGCCAGCAGTCCAGGGATGGGCGATAGAGAGACCCAGTACTTC.

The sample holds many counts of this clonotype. The chain's CDR3 is CASSRLFGELFF. The CDR3 DNA is TGTGCCAGCAGTCGACTATTCGGGGAGCTGTTTTTT. This sequence joins TRBV12-3 or TRBV12-4 and TRBJ2-2, with a weak D call TRBD2 (5 bases). Trimming stripped 5 bases from V and 7 bases from J, with 8 bases between. The CDR3 runs to 12 residues.

The CDR3, as DNA: TGCAGCGTTGAAGCGTGGACTAGCGAGGGGGGGCAGCAGTTCTTC. As protein: CSVEAWTSEGGQQFF. The chain recombines TRBV29-1 with TRBJ2-1; 9 positions match TRBD2. Germline V gives CDR1 SQVTM, CDR2 ANQGSEA. Germline trimming cut 1 base from V and 11 bases from J; bases unmatched to any gene: 12. This CDR3 is built from 15 residues.

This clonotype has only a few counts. The CDR3 loop is CASSQDTGHPNYGYTF. As DNA, the CDR3 is TGTGCCAGCAGCCAAGATACGGGACACCCAAACTATGGCTACACCTTC. The chain couples TRBV4-2 to TRBJ1-2; weak D call: TRBD1 (6 bases). Germline V CDR1 and CDR2: LGHNA, YNFKEQ. This CDR3 is 16 amino acids long. The V end was cut by 0 bases, the J end by 2 bases, with 13 bases between.

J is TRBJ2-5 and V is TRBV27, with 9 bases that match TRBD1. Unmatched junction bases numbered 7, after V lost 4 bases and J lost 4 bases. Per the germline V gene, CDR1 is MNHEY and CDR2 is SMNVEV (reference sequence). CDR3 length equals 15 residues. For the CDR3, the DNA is TGTGCCAGCAGTTCCGGGACAGGGCCATTAGAGACCCAGTACTTC. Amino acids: CASSSGTGPLETQYF.

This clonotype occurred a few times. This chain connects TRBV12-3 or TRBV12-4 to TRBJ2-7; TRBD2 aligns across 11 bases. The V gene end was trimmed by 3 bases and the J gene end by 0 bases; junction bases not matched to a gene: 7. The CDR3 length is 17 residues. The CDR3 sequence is CASSFGLAGVSSYEQYF. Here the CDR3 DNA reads TGTGCCAGCAGTTTTGGACTAGCGGGCGTAAGCTCCTACGAGCAGTACTTC.

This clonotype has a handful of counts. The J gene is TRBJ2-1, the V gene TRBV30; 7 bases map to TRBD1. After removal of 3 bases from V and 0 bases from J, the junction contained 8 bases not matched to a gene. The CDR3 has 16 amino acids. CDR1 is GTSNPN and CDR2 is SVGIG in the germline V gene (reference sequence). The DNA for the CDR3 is TGTGCCTGGAGCCCCTCGGACAGGCCCTCCTACAATGAGCAGTTCTTC. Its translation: CAWSPSDRPSYNEQFF.

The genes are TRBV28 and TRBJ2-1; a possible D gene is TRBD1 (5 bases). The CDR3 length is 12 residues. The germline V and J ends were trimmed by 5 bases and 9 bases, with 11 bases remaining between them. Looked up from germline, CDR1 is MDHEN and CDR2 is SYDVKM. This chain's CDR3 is CASSRQTFEQFF. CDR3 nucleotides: TGTGCCAGCAGTAGACAGACGTTTGAGCAGTTCTTC.

CDR3: CASRRWGIDEQYF. The CDR3 DNA reads as TGTGCCAGCAGACGGTGGGGGATAGATGAGCAGTACTTC. The genes are TRBV5-4 and TRBJ2-7; the D call may be TRBD1 or TRBD2 (5 bases each). Germline V gene data show CDR1 as SGHNT and CDR2 as YYREEE (reference sequence). Trimming left V 5 bases short and J 7 bases short, with 16 bases between. CDR3 length equals 13 residues. The variable domain in full, with the rest retrieved from reference TRBV5-4 and TRBJ2-7, is ETGVTQSPTHLIKTRGQQVTLRCSSQSGHNTVSWYQQALGQGPQFIFQYYREEENGRGNFPPRFSGLQFPNYSSELNVNALELDDSALYLCASRRWGIDEQYFGPGTRLTVT.

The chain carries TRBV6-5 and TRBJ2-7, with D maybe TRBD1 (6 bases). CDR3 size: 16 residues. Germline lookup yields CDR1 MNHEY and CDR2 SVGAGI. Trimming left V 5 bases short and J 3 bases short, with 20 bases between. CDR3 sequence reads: CASSHTSPDRNYEQYF. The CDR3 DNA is TGTGCCAGCAGTCACACCTCCCCGGACAGAAACTACGAGCAGTACTTC.

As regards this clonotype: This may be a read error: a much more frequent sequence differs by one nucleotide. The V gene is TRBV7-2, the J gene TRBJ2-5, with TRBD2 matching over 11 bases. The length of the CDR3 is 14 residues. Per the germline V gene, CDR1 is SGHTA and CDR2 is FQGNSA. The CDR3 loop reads CASSIAGGQETQYF. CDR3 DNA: TGTGCCAGCAGCATAGCGGGAGGGCAAGAGACCCAGTACTTC.

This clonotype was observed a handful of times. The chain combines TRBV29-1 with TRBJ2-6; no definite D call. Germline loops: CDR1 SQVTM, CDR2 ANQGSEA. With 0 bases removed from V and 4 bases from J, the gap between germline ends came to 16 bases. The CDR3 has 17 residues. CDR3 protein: CSVEEWLRDPGANVLTF. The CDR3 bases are TGCAGCGTTGAAGAATGGCTAAGAGATCCCGGGGCCAACGTCCTGACTTTC.

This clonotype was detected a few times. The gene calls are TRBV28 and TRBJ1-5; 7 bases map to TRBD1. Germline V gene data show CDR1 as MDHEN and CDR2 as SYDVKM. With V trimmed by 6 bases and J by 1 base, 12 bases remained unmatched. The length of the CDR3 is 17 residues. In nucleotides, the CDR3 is TGTGCCAGCAGGACCGGGACAGTTCAGTCGAGCAATCAGCCCCAGCATTTT. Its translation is CASRTGTVQSSNQPQHF.

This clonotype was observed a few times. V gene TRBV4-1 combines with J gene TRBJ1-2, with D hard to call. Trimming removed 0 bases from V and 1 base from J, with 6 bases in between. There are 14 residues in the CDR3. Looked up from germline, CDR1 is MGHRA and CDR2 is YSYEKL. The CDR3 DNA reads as TGCGCCAGCAGCCAAGAGGGGAGTAACTATGGCTACACCTTC. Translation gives CASSQEGSNYGYTF.

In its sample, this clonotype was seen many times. CDR3 coding DNA: TGTGCCAGCAGAGACACTAGCGGGAGGGCCATGACGAATGAGCAGTTCTTC. Amino acid sequence: CASRDTSGRAMTNEQFF. This chain uses TRBV2 with TRBJ2-1; TRBD2 matches at 13 bases. This CDR3 has 17 residues. Germline CDR1 is SNHLY and CDR2 is FYNNEI. V was clipped by 6 bases and J by 7 bases; unmatched bases: 12.

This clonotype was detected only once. The CDR3 loop is CASSGTGWVYEQYF. The CDR3 DNA sequence: TGTGCCAGCAGTGGGACAGGGTGGGTCTACGAGCAGTACTTC. The chain has TRBV2 and TRBJ2-7; TRBD1 agrees at 8 bases. Germline V gene lookup returns CDR1 SNHLY and CDR2 FYNNEI. The CDR3 is 14 residues long. V lost 4 bases, J lost 3 bases, and 5 bases stayed unmatched.

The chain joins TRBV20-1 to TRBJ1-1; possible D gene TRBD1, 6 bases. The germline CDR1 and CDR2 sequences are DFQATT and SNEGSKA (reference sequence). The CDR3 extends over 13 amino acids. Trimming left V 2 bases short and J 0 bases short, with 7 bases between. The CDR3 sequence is CSARQGLNTEAFF. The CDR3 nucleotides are TGCAGTGCTAGACAGGGGTTGAACACTGAAGCTTTCTTT.

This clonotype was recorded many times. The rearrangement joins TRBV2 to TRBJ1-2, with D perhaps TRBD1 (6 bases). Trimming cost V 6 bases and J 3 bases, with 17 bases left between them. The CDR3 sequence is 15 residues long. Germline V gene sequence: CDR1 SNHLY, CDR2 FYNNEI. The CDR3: CASRQGSSEYYGYTF. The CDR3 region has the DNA TGTGCCAGCAGACAGGGATCGTCAGAATACTATGGCTACACCTTC. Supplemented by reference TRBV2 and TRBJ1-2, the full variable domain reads EPEVTQTPSHQVTQMGQEVILRCVPISNHLYFYWYRQILGQKVEFLVSFYNNEISEKSEIFDDQFSVERPDGSNFTLKIRSTKLEDSAMYFCASRQGSSEYYGYTFGSGTRLTVV.

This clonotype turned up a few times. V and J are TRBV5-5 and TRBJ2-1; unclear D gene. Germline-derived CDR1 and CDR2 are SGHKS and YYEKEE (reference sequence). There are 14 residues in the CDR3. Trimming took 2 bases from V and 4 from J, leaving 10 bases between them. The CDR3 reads CASSFAAEYNEQFF. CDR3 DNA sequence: TGTGCCAGCAGCTTCGCGGCAGAATACAATGAGCAGTTCTTC. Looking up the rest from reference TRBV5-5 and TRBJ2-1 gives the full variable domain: DAGVTQSPTHLIKTRGQQVTLRCSPISGHKSVSWYQQVLGQGPQFIFQYYEKEERGRGNFPDRFSARQFPNYSSELNVNALLLGDSALYLCASSFAAEYNEQFFGPGTRLTVL.

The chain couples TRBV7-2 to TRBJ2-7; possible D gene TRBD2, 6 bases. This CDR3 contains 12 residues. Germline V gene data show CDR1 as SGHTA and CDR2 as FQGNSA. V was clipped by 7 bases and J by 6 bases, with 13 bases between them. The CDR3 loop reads CASTVTGSEQYF. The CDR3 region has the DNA TGTGCCAGCACTGTAACCGGGAGCGAGCAGTACTTC.

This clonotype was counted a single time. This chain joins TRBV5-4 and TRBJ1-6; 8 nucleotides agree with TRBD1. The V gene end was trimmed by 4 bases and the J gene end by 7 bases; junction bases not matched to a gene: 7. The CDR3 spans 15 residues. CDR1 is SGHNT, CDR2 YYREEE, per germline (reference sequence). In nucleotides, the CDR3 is TGTGCCAGCAGCGAATCGGGACAGGTGAATTCACCCCTCCACTTT. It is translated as CASSESGQVNSPLHF.

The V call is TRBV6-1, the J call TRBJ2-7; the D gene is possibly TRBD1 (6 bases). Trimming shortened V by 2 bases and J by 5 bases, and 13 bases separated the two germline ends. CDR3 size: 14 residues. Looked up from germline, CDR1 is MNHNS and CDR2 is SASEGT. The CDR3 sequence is CASSETVGTHEQYF. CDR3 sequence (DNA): TGTGCCAGCAGTGAAACAGTCGGGACACACGAGCAGTACTTC.